The present entry profiles one T cell receptor beta chain with its context. The data are from a study of T cell changes during pregnancy in multiple sclerosis. The table came from immunoSEQ multiplex PCR; TCRdb's copy has only in-frame clones and leaves some out. The repertoire holds 70,000 to 75,000 clones, with roughly 89% as singletons. Germline V CDR1 and CDR2: SGHNT, YENEEA. V shed 8 bases and J 1 base; nucleotides not matched to a gene: 7. This CDR3 comprises 14 residues. The V call is TRBV11-3, the J call TRBJ1-1; TRBD1 agrees at 7 bases. The TCR was taken from a female donor with multiple sclerosis, enrolled in a pregnancy study. Material: peripheral blood, obtained in the second trimester of pregnancy. CDR3 region: CASRTTGENTEAFF. Here the CDR3 DNA reads TGTGCCAGCCGGACTACAGGGGAGAACACTGAAGCTTTCTTT.